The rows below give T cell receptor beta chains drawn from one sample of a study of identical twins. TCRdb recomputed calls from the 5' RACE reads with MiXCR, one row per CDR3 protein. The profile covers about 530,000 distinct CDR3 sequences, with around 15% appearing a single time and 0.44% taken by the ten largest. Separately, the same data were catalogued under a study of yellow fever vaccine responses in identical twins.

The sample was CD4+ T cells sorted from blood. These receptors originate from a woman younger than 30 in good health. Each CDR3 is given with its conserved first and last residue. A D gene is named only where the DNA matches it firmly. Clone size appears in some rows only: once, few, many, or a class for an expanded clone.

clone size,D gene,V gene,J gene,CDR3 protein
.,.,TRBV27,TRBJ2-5,CASSLLGRGETQYF
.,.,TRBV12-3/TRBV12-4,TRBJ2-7,CASSARDGYELYF
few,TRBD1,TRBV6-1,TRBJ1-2,CASSRAGGFYGYTF
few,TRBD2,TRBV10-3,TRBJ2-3,CAISESVLAGGTSTDTQYF
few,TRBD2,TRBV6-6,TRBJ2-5,CASSSGTTGTQYF
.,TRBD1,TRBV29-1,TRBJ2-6,CSVSARGPGGANVLTF
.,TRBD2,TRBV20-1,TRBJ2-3,CSAREPTSGRLTDTQYF
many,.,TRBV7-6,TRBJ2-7,CASSLDSLSYEQYF
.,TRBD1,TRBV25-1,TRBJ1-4,CASTRTGSGGEKLFF
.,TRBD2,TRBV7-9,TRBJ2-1,CASGPGLAGGAYNEQFF
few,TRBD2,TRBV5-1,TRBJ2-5,CASSSRLAGGLETQYF
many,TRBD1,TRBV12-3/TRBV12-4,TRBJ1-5,CASSFQGASSNQPQHF
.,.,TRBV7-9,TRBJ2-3,CASSRQSPSTDTQYF
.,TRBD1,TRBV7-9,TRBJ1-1,CASSSTGGFTEAFF
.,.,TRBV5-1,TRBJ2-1,CASSRGYGSSYNEQFF
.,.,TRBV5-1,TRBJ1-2,CASSLAKQGNYGYTF
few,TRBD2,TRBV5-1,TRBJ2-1,CASSLRLAGGGYNEQFF
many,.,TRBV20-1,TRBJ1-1,CSAYPVSPMNTEAFF
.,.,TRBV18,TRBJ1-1,CASSPFGSPRVTEAFF
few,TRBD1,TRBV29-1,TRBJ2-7,CSVEDPIGTGTGSLYEQYF
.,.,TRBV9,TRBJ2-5,CASTVGAGQETQYF
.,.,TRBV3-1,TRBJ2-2,CASSRGSRSRTGELFF
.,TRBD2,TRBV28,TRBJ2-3,CASSSRLAGVGLHTQYF
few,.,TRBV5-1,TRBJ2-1,CASSLGLPDYNEQFF
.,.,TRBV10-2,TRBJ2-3,CASSDQGWLTRTQYF
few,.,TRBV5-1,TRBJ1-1,CASSWGQDTEAFF
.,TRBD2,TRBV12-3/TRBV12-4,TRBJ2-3,CASNLGLAVLRTDTQYF
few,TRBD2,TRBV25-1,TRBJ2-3,CASRPFGFAGGDTDTQYF
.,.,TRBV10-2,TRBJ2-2,CASLRQVSNTGELFF
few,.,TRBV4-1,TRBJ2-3,CASSQVNRGARDTQYF
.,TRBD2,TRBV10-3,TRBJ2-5,CAISEPGLNQETQYF
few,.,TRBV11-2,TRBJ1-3,CAGSLSSGNTIYF
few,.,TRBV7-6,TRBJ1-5,CASSPGSGANQPQHF
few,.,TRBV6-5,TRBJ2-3,CASSFAEGRTDTQYF
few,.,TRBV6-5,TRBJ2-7,CASSYSGAFSYEQYF
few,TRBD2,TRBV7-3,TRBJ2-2,CASTLSGTTFSTGELFF
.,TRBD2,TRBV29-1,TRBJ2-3,CSVEVTSGVPDTQYF
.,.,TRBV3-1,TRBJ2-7,CASSLTVTEQYF
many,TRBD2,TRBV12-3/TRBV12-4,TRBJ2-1,CASSLARTSSSRDEQFF
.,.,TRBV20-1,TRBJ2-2,CSARDGARSNTGELFF
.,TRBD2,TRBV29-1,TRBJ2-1,CSSRGGWNEQFF
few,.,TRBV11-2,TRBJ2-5,CASSLPISGVRETQYF
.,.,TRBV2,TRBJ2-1,CASVGDYNEQFF
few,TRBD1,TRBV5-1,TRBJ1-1,CASSLAGGGAGGTEAFF
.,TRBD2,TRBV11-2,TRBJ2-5,CASSPLGLAGGRGRPQYF
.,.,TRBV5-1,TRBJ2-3,CASSFADTLTADTQYF
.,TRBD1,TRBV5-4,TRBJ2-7,CASSSIKPGQVSYEQYF
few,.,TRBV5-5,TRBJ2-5,CASSLGSGKETQYF
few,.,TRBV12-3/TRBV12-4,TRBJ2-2,CASTEAPNPVAGELFF
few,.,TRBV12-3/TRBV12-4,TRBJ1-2,CASSPSLFPSTSDGYTF
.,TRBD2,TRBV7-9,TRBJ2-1,CASSFSGTIGNEQFF
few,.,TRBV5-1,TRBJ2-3,CASSWRPGFSTDTQYF
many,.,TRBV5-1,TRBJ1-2,CASSLARGYTF